This passage covers 10 T cell receptor beta chains from one sample sequenced in a study of beta chain features in type 1 diabetes. Every bit of the isolated RNA underwent reverse transcription, so sequencing read expressed TCRB transcripts. TCRdb's copy holds only in-frame clones and misses some; the assay was immunoSEQ multiplex PCR. The sample holds more than 550,000 clones, around 15% seen once. Whole-study results and caveats: Across all four CD4+ subsets, people with type 1 diabetes showed modestly shorter TCRB CDR3s.

Antigen specificity for these receptors is unknown. The sequencing sample was made of naive CD4+ T cells from blood. The receptors derive from a man younger than 30 with type 1 diabetes.

This clone has a handful of counts. The V gene is TRBV29-1, the J gene TRBJ2-7, with no clear D. Trimming removed 1 base at V and 3 bases at J, with 4 bases between. The V gene's germline CDR1 is SQVTM and CDR2 ANQGSEA. The CDR3 has 11 amino acids. The CDR3 sequence: CSVEASYEQYF. The CDR3 coding sequence is TGCAGCGTTGAAGCGAGCTACGAGCAGTACTTC.

The chain combines TRBV19 with TRBJ2-7, with D possibly matching TRBD1 (5 bases). Per germline, CDR1 LNHDA and CDR2 SQIVND (reference sequence). This CDR3 contains 15 residues. V was shortened by 5 bases and J by 0 bases, with 14 bases between the two germline ends. This CDR3 reads CASSSRQGSSYEQYF. The CDR3 region has the DNA TGTGCCAGTAGTTCCCGCCAGGGAAGCTCCTACGAGCAGTACTTC. The whole variable domain, filled in from reference TRBV19 and TRBJ2-7, reads DGGITQSPKYLFRKEGQNVTLSCEQNLNHDAMYWYRQDPGQGLRLIYYSQIVNDFQKGDIAEGYSVSREKKESFPLTVTSAQKNPTAFYLCASSSRQGSSYEQYFGPGTRLTVT.

The chain carries TRBV2 and TRBJ2-7; D possibly uses TRBD1 or TRBD2 (6 bases each). Trimming removed 0 bases at V and 6 bases at J, with 15 bases between. This CDR3 region has 15 residues. Germline V CDR1 and CDR2: SNHLY, FYNNEI. The CDR3 DNA follows: TGTGCCAGCAGTGAAGCGCCGGGGGCCTCTCTCGAGCAGTACTTC. This codes for CASSEAPGASLEQYF.

This sequence joins TRBV14 and TRBJ2-1; D uncertain. Germline V gives CDR1 SGHDN, CDR2 FVKESK. This CDR3 has 16 residues. Trimming took off 0 bases at V and 4 bases at J, with 13 bases between the two ends. The CDR3 DNA follows: TGTGCCAGCAGCCAAGAATGGGGTGTCTGGTACAATGAGCAGTTCTTC. Translated: CASSQEWGVWYNEQFF.

J is TRBJ2-1 and V is TRBV29-1; a possible D gene is TRBD1 (6 bases). Per the germline V gene, CDR1 is SQVTM and CDR2 is ANQGSEA. The CDR3 has 14 amino acids. V was cut by 6 bases and J by 1 base, with 13 bases left in between. The CDR3 spells CSVERGISYNEQFF. The CDR3 nucleotides are TGCAGCGTGGAAAGGGGGATTTCCTACAATGAGCAGTTCTTC.

V and J are TRBV5-1 and TRBJ2-2; 8 bases align to TRBD1. CDR1 SGHRS and CDR2 YFSETQ come from the germline V gene. J lost 2 bases, V lost 5 bases, and 8 bases had no gene match. The length of the CDR3 is 16 residues. CDR3 sequence reads: CASRSAGTGNTGELFF. CDR3 nucleotide sequence: TGCGCCAGCAGATCAGCCGGGACAGGCAACACCGGGGAGCTGTTTTTT.

This clone was seen a handful of times. The rearrangement links TRBV18 to TRBJ2-3; D uncertain. Germline V CDR1 and CDR2: KGHSH, LQKENI. The CDR3 sequence is 14 residues long. The V end lost 1 base, the J end lost 0 bases, and 5 bases lay between the germline ends. CDR3 coding DNA: TGTGCCAGCTCACCACGATCTAGCACAGATACGCAGTATTTT. It codes for CASSPRSSTDTQYF.

This clone occurred a few times. The chain links TRBV7-2 to TRBJ2-3, with 9 nucleotides matching TRBD2. The J segment lost 5 bases and the V segment lost 3 bases, leaving 9 bases of the junction unmatched. CDR3 size: 16 residues. Germline V lookup: CDR1 SGHTA, CDR2 FQGNSA. The CDR3 coding sequence is TGTGCCAGCAGCTTTGAAGGACTAGCGTCAAAAGATACGCAGTATTTT. Its protein product is CASSFEGLASKDTQYF.

The rearrangement uses TRBV6-5 and TRBJ2-7; possibly TRBD1 for D (5 bases). The CDR3 is 15 amino acids. In germline, CDR1 is MNHEY, CDR2 SVGAGI. The V and J ends lost 3 bases and 5 bases respectively, with 17 bases between them. CDR3 amino acids: CASSYDRSISHEQYF. In DNA form, the CDR3 reads TGTGCCAGCAGTTATGACAGATCGATAAGCCACGAGCAGTACTTC.

This clone came up once. This rearrangement joins TRBV5-6 to TRBJ2-5; D is undetermined. Germline loops: CDR1 SGHDT, CDR2 YYEEEE. The length of the CDR3 is 11 residues. V was shortened by 3 bases and J by 8 bases, with 8 bases between the two germline ends. This CDR3 reads CASSSMLTQYF. Written as DNA, the CDR3 is TGTGCCAGCAGCTCCATGTTAACCCAGTACTTC.